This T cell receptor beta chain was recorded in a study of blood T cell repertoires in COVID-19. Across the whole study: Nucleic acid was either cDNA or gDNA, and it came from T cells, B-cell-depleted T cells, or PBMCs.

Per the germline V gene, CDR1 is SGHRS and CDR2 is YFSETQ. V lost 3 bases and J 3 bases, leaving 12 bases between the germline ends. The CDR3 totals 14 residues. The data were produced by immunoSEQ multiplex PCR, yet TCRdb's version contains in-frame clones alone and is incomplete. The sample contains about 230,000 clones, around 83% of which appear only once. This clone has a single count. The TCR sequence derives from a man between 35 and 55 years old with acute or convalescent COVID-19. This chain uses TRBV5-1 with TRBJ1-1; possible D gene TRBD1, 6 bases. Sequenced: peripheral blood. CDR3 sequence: CASSYSAGDTEAFF. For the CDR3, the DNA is TGCGCCAGCAGCTATTCGGCAGGGGACACTGAAGCTTTCTTT.